This TCR beta chain was identified during a study of cytomegalovirus exposure and HLA in healthy donors (TCRdb year 2017). Regarding the study in general: A later analysis indicated that the roughly 120 validation repertoires were generated on the platform also employed for the approximately 690 repertoires of the first cohort. High-throughput TCR immunosequencing, statistical association of individual TCRs with disease status, and machine learning were combined to predict cytomegalovirus infection status. The study aimed to test whether signatures of past pathogen exposure could be identified by cataloging public T cell receptors. In addition to the first cohort of several hundred subjects, a separate validation cohort of approximately 120 different subjects was used. Study-wide conclusions, independent of this receptor: In vitro tests confirmed that a few of the cytomegalovirus-associated TCR beta chains recognize cytomegalovirus antigens. A later analysis had no HLA typing for the validation cohort, so co-occurrence there was scored across all 120 repertoires. The study listed 150 to 200 TCR beta chains as associated with cytomegalovirus. In a later analysis, TCRs clustered in the first cohort were found to also tend to co-occur in the approximately 110 validation repertoires, with approximately 95% of cluster scores above 0. Across donors, most TCR sequences were observed very rarely, whereas some public TCRs were present in many individuals. It was suggested by the authors that the approach could potentially be generalized to other disease states and immunological phenotypes. Cytomegalovirus status was reported to be diagnosed by the classifier with high specificity and sensitivity in both the original and validation cohorts.

The library was obtained by the immunoSEQ multiplex PCR assay. Per the original workflow: A statistical classification framework was built to diagnose cytomegalovirus status from the catalog of TCR beta chain sequences. What TCRdb holds here is the immuneACCESS table cut down to in-frame rearrangements. Part of the clones is not present; checked against another copy, under half of the missing clones reflect an unresolved V gene, and the others are unexplained. The V and J calls and the clone size are those of that table, but D and trimming were determined from the DNA. The sample table holds 300,000 or so clones, of which 88% were seen once. The ten largest account for roughly 0.96% of the sample. The donors belonged to the validation cohort of roughly 120 subjects, which was separate from the roughly 680-subject first cohort. In the germline V gene, CDR1 corresponds to SGHTA and CDR2 to FQGNSA. From cysteine to phenylalanine, the CDR3 is 16 amino acids long. The only DNA kept is the CDR3, 48 bases in frame from the first base. Trimming leaves V shorter by 5 bases and J shorter by 1 base, with the junction holding 9 bases beyond the gene matches.

Regarding this clone: There is no known antigen for this receptor. Base qualities are not provided; no much larger clone lies one nucleotide away.

The V and J genes are TRBV7-2 and TRBJ1-2; 8 central bases correspond to TRBD1. The sequencing sample was made of PBMCs. The TCR comes from a man aged 25-45 years in good health and CMV-seronegative. The nucleotide sequence reads as follows: TGTGCCAGCAGCCCACGAACAGGGGGGGTTAACTATGGCTACACCTTC. It specifies CASSPRTGGVNYGYTF.